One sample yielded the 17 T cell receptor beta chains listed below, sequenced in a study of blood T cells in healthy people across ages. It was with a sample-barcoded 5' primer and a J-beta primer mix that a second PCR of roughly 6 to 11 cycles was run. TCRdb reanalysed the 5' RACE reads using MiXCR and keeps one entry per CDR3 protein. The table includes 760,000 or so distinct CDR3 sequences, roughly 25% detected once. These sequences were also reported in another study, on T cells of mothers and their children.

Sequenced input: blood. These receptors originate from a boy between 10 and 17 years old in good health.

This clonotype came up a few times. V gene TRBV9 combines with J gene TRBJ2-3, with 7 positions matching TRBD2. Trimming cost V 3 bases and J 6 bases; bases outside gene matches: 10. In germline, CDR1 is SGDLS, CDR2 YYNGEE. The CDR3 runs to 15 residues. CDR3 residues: CASSAPRGEVDTQYF. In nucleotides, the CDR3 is TGTGCCAGCAGCGCCCCCCGGGGGGAAGTGGATACGCAGTATTTT.

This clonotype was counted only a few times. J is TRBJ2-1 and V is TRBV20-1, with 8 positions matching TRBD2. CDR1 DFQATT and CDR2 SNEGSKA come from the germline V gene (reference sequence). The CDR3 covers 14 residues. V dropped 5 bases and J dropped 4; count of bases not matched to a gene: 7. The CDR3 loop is CSAEPGLEYNEQFF. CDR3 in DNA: TGCAGTGCTGAACCGGGACTAGAATACAATGAGCAGTTCTTC.

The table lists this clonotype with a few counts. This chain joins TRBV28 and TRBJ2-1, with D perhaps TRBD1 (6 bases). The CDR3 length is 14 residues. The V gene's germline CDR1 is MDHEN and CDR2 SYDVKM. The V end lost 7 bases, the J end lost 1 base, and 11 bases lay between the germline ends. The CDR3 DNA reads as TGTGCCAGCATAGACAGGATGTCCTACAATGAGCAGTTCTTC. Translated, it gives CASIDRMSYNEQFF. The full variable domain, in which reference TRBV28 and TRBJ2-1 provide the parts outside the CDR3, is DVKVTQSSRYLVKRTGEKVFLECVQDMDHENMFWYRQDPGLGLRLIYFSYDVKMKEKGDIPEGYSVSREKKERFSLILESASTNQTSMYLCASIDRMSYNEQFFGPGTRLTVL.

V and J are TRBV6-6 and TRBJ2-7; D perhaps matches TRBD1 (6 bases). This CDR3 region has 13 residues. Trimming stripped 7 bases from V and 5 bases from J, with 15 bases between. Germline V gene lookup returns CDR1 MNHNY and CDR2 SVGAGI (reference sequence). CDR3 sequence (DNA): TGTGCCAGCAACAACCAGGGGAACCACGAGCAGTACTTC. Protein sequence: CASNNQGNHEQYF.

In nucleotides, the CDR3 is TGTGCCAGCAGCTTAGCAGGGGCCGGCTACACCTTC. Translating gives CASSLAGAGYTF. V is TRBV7-2 and J is TRBJ1-2; tentative D call: TRBD1 (5 bases). The germline V gene has CDR1 SGHTA and CDR2 FQGNSA. With 0 bases removed from V and 8 bases from J, the gap between germline ends came to 7 bases. The CDR3 length is 12 residues.

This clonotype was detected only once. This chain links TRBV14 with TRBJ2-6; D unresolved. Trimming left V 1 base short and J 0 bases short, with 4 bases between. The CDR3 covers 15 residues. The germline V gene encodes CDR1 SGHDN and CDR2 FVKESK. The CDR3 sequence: CASSQVDSGANVLTF. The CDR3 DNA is TGTGCCAGCAGCCAAGTAGACTCTGGGGCCAACGTCCTGACTTTC.

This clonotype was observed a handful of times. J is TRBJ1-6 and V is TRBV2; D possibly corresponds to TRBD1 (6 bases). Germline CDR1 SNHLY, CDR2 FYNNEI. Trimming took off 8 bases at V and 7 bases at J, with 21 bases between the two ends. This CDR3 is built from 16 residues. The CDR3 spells CASVLDSASLNSPLHF. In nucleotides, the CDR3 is TGTGCCAGCGTTTTGGACAGCGCATCCCTCAATTCACCCCTCCACTTT.

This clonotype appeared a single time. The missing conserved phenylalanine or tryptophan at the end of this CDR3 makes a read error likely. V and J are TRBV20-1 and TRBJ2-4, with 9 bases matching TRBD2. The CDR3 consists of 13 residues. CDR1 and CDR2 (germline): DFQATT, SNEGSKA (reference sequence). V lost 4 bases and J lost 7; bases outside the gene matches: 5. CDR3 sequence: CSAKVAGVNIQYL. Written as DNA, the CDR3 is TGCAGTGCTAAGGTAGCGGGGGTGAACATTCAGTACCTC.

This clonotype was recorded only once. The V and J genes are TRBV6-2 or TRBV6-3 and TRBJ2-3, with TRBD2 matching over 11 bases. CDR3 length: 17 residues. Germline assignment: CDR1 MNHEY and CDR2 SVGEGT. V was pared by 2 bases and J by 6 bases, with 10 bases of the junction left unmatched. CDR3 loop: CASSYALLAGGRDTQYF. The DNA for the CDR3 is TGTGCCAGCAGTTACGCACTCTTAGCGGGGGGGCGGGATACGCAGTATTTT.

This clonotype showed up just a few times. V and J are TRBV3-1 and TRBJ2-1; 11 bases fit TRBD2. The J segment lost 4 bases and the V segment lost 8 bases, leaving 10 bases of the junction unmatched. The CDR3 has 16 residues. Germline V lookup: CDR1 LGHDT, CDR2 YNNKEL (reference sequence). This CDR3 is CASAGELAGDYNEQFF. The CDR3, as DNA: TGTGCCAGCGCGGGGGAACTAGCGGGGGATTACAATGAGCAGTTCTTC.

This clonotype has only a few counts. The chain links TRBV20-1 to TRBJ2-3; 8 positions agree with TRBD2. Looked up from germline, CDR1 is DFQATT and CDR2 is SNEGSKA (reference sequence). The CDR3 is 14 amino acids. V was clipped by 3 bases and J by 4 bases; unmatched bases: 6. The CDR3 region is CSASPGGPPDTQYF. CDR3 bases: TGCAGTGCTAGTCCGGGAGGGCCCCCAGATACGCAGTATTTT.

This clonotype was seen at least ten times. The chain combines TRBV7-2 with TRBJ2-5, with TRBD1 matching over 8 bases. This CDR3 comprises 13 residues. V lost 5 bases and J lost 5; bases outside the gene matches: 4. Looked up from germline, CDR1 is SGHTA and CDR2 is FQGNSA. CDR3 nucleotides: TGTGCCAGCAGCAGGGACAGGAGGGAGACCCAGTACTTC. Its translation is CASSRDRRETQYF.

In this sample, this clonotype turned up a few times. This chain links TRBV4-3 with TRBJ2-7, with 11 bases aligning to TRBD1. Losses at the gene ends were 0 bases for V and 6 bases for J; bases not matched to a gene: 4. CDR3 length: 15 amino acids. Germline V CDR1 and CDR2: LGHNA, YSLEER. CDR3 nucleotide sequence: TGCGCCAGCAGCCAAGATTTGGGACAGGGGGTCGAGCAGTACTTC. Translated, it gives CASSQDLGQGVEQYF.

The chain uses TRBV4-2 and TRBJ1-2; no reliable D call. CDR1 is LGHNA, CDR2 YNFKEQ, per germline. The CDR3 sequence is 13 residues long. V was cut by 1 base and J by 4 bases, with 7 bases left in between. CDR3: CASSQGGFYGYTF. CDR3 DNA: TGTGCCAGCAGCCAAGGAGGCTTCTATGGCTACACCTTC.

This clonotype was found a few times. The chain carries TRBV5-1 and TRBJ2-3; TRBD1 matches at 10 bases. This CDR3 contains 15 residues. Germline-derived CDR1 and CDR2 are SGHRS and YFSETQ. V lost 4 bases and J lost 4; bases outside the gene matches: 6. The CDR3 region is CASSQTGGNPDTQYF. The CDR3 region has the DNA TGCGCCAGCAGCCAGACAGGGGGCAATCCAGATACGCAGTATTTT.

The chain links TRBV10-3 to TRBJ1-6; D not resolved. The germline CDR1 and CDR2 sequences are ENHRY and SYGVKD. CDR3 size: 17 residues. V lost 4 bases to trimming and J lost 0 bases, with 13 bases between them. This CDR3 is CAISGRPIGSYNSPLHF. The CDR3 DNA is TGTGCCATCAGTGGACGGCCGATAGGCTCCTATAATTCACCCCTCCACTTT.

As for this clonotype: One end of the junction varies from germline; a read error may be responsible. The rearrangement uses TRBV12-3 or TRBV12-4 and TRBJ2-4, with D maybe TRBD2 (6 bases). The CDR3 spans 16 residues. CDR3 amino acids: CASSSPLNRRENTQYF. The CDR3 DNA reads TGTGCCAGCAGTTCCCCTCTTAATAGGAGGGAAAACACTCAGTACTTC.